This is a list of T cell receptor beta chains from one sample in a study of human T cells and chemical hapten exposure. Each CDR3 protein is one row after TCRdb ran MiXCR on the RACE reads. The table shows about 98,000 distinct CDR3 sequences, with roughly 10% occurring only once. Sequencing was performed on whole blood, taken in connection with sensitization to the hapten diphenylcyclopropenone (DPC). These receptors originate from a woman in her sixties or seventies with alopecia areata. Some clones in this sample may be carry-over from other donors' samples. CDR3s include the opening cysteine and the closing phenylalanine or tryptophan. A D gene is named only where the DNA matches it firmly. Clone size is shown for a subset of rows, as once, few, many or a class of expanded clone.

clone_size	d_call	v_call	j_call	cdr3_nt	cdr3_aa
few	.	TRBV7-6	TRBJ2-1	TGTGCCAGCAGCCAACCGTGGGGGGCGGATGAGCAGTTCTTC	CASSQPWGADEQFF
.	.	TRBV15	TRBJ2-3	TGTGCCACCAGCAGAGTGTCTTTCGGCGGGGCGACAGATACGCAGTATTTT	CATSRVSFGGATDTQYF
.	TRBD2	TRBV6-6	TRBJ2-5	TGTGCCAGCATCCTGTCCGGGACTAGCGGGGGAAGGTACCAAGAGACCCAGTACTTC	CASILSGTSGGRYQETQYF
many	.	TRBV28	TRBJ2-4	TGTGCCAGCAGTTTGGGGGGCCCCAAAAACATTCAGTACTTC	CASSLGGPKNIQYF
many	.	TRBV29-1	TRBJ2-3	TGCAGCTTATATGGTGGAGCCACAGATACGCAGTATTTT	CSLYGGATDTQYF
few	.	TRBV11-1	TRBJ2-1	TGTGCCAGCCAAAAGAACAATGAGCAGTTCTTC	CASQKNNEQFF
few	.	TRBV20-1	TRBJ1-3	TGCAGTGCTATCCTGTCGGGAAACACCATATATTTT	CSAILSGNTIYF
.	.	TRBV5-1	TRBJ1-1	TGCGCCAGTGCACAGGTTGGGAGGACTGAAGCTTTCTTT	CASAQVGRTEAFF
few	.	TRBV2	TRBJ2-3	TGTGCCAGCAGTGAAGCGATGAGTCCTCGCACAGATACGCAGTATTTT	CASSEAMSPRTDTQYF
many	.	TRBV11-2	TRBJ1-5	TGTGCCAGCAGCTTAGATGGAGGGGTAGGACAGCCCCAGCATTTT	CASSLDGGVGQPQHF
many	TRBD1	TRBV2	TRBJ2-2	TGTGCCAGCAGGTCGACAGGGTCGAACACCGGGGAGCTGTTTTTT	CASRSTGSNTGELFF
.	.	TRBV27	TRBJ2-3	TGTGCCAGCAGTTTCTGGACTTCAGGCACAGATACGCAGTATTTT	CASSFWTSGTDTQYF
many	TRBD2	TRBV5-1	TRBJ2-3	TGCGCCAGCAGCTTGGCGCTAGCGGGGAGCACAGATACGCAGTATTTT	CASSLALAGSTDTQYF
.	.	TRBV6-5	TRBJ1-1	TGTGCCAGCACACCTCCCCCGGGTACAGAAGGAGAAGAAGCTTTCTTT	CASTPPPGTEGEEAFF
many	.	TRBV5-1	TRBJ1-3	TGCGCCAGCAGCATAACCGGGACAACGCACTCTGGAAACACCATATATTTT	CASSITGTTHSGNTIYF
many	.	TRBV5-4	TRBJ2-3	TGTGCCAGCAGCTTGGAAACCACAGATACGCAGTATTTT	CASSLETTDTQYF
.	.	TRBV7-3	TRBJ1-2	TGTGCCAGCAGCTTCCGGAGCGACTATGGCTACACCTTC	CASSFRSDYGYTF
.	.	TRBV29-1	TRBJ1-2	TGCAGCGTTAGGTTCAACTATGGCTACACCTTC	CSVRFNYGYTF
many	.	TRBV29-1	TRBJ1-1	TGCAGCGTTGATGAAGACAGGTTGACTGAAGCTTTCTTT	CSVDEDRLTEAFF
.	.	TRBV3-1	TRBJ2-5	TGTGCCAGCAGCCAAACTGGCGGGGGCGGAGAGACCCAGTACTTC	CASSQTGGGGETQYF
.	TRBD1	TRBV20-1	TRBJ1-2	TGCAGTGCTAGAGTATTTTGGGACAGGGAGGACGGCTACACCTTC	CSARVFWDREDGYTF
many	.	TRBV30	TRBJ2-3	TGTGCCTGGAGCCCCATCGTGAGCTGGACAGATACGCAGTATTTT	CAWSPIVSWTDTQYF
many	TRBD1	TRBV12-3/TRBV12-4	TRBJ1-1	TGTGCCAGCAGCGGGACAGGGAGGAACACTGAAGCTTTCTTT	CASSGTGRNTEAFF
few	.	TRBV5-1	TRBJ2-4	TGCGCCAGCAGCTTGTCCCTGGCAGGCAAAAACATTCAGTACTTC	CASSLSLAGKNIQYF
.	.	TRBV3-1	TRBJ1-1	TGTGCCAGCAGCCAACGCGGAGGGGACACTGAAGCTTTCTTT	CASSQRGGDTEAFF
.	.	TRBV7-9	TRBJ2-1	TGTGCCAGCAGCTTACGGACCGGGACTCGTCGCTACAATGAGCAGTTCTTC	CASSLRTGTRRYNEQFF
many	TRBD1	TRBV5-1	TRBJ1-1	TGCGCCAGCAGCTTGCTGGGACAGGCCGACACTGAAGCTTTCTTT	CASSLLGQADTEAFF
many	.	TRBV6-1	TRBJ2-7	TGTGCCAGCAGTGATCAAACGGGGTTATACGAGCAGTACTTC	CASSDQTGLYEQYF
.	TRBD2	TRBV9	TRBJ2-7	TGTGCCAGCAGCGTAGGACCCGGGACTAGCGGGGGAGGCTCCTACGAGCAGTACTTC	CASSVGPGTSGGGSYEQYF
many	TRBD1	TRBV6-5	TRBJ1-5	TGTGCCAGCAGTTACGAGACAGGGTATAGAGGCAATCAGCCCCAGCATTTT	CASSYETGYRGNQPQHF
few	.	TRBV7-2	TRBJ1-5	TGTGCCAGCAGCCTGGGACCCGAGGGACAGCCCCAGCATTTT	CASSLGPEGQPQHF
many	.	TRBV4-1	TRBJ2-1	TGCGCCAGCAGCCACAATGTTGGGTCTAACAATGAGCAGTTCTTC	CASSHNVGSNNEQFF
many	.	TRBV12-3/TRBV12-4	TRBJ1-5	TGTGCCAGCAGCCCGGACAGTCTTAGCAATCAGCCCCAGCATTTT	CASSPDSLSNQPQHF
.	.	TRBV6-4	TRBJ1-2	TGTGCCAGCAGCGCCGGGACGGCAAATAACTATGGCTACACCTTC	CASSAGTANNYGYTF
many	TRBD2	TRBV7-6	TRBJ2-2	TGTGCCAGCAGTCTATCTAGCGGAACGAACACCGGGGAGCTGTTTTTT	CASSLSSGTNTGELFF
many	.	TRBV12-3/TRBV12-4	TRBJ1-6	TGTGCCAGCAGTTTGGAACCGGGGCCTAGGAGCACCCTCCACTTT	CASSLEPGPRSTLHF
many	.	TRBV12-2	TRBJ1-5	TGTGCAAGTCGCTCCCCGCGACGTAGGCAGCCCCAGCATTTT	CASRSPRRRQPQHF
.	TRBD2	TRBV12-3/TRBV12-4	TRBJ2-2	TGTGCCAGCAGTCCCCAACTAGCGGGGGGCACCGGGGAGCTGTTTTTT	CASSPQLAGGTGELFF
few	.	TRBV29-1	TRBJ2-2	TGCAGCGTGGCCGGGACTCGGGCCACCGGGGAGCTGTTTTTT	CSVAGTRATGELFF
few	.	TRBV11-2	TRBJ2-3	TGTGCCAGCAGCTTAACCGTAGGGGCCACAGATACGCAGTATTTT	CASSLTVGATDTQYF
.	TRBD2	TRBV6-5	TRBJ2-1	TGTGCCAGCAGTTACTACCTAAGCGGGGGGGCTAGCAATGAGCAGTTCTTC	CASSYYLSGGASNEQFF
few	.	TRBV11-2	TRBJ2-2	TGTGCCAGCAGCTCGCCTAAGGGGACGCCCCGGGGCACCGGGGAGCTGTTTTTT	CASSSPKGTPRGTGELFF
.	TRBD1	TRBV20-1	TRBJ1-6	TGCAGTGCCCTGGGACAGAACTCCTATAATTCACCCCTCCACTTT	CSALGQNSYNSPLHF
many	.	TRBV12-3/TRBV12-4	TRBJ2-7	TGTGCCAGCAGCCCAGGGGAGAACCAGGGATACGAGCAGTACTTC	CASSPGENQGYEQYF
many	.	TRBV3-1	TRBJ2-1	TGTGCCAGCAGCCGCCGGAGCAATGAGCAGTTCTTC	CASSRRSNEQFF
many	TRBD1	TRBV24-1	TRBJ2-3	TGTGCCACCAGTGATTCACATCCGGGACAGGGGATGGATACGCAGTATTTT	CATSDSHPGQGMDTQYF
few	.	TRBV5-5	TRBJ2-7	TGTGCCAGCAGCTTGGTGGGGGTCAACGAGCAGTACTTC	CASSLVGVNEQYF
many	TRBD1	TRBV12-3/TRBV12-4	TRBJ2-5	TGTGCCAGCAGTTTTACAGGGGCAGAGACCCAGTACTTC	CASSFTGAETQYF
many	.	TRBV5-8	TRBJ1-5	TGTGCCAGCAGCTTGGGGTTTATGGGCAATCAGCCCCAGCATTTT	CASSLGFMGNQPQHF
.	TRBD2	TRBV11-3	TRBJ2-1	TGTGCCAGCAGCTATAGGCGGGGGGACTACAATGAGCAGTTCTTC	CASSYRRGDYNEQFF
many	.	TRBV3-1	TRBJ2-2	TGTGCCAGCAGCCAAGAGAACAGGGTCGCCGGGGAGCTGTTTTTT	CASSQENRVAGELFF
few	.	TRBV20-1	TRBJ1-1	TGCAGTGCTAGAGTGGGGGAGATGAACACTGAAGCTTTCTTT	CSARVGEMNTEAFF
many	TRBD1	TRBV2	TRBJ2-3	TGTGCCAGCAGTGACCTGACAGGGCTTAGCACAGATACGCAGTATTTT	CASSDLTGLSTDTQYF
.	.	TRBV5-1	TRBJ2-5	TGCGCCAGCAGCCTGGACGGTCAAGAGACCCAGTACTTC	CASSLDGQETQYF
many	.	TRBV10-2	TRBJ1-1	TGCGCCAGCAGTGAACTTGGGGATAGGACTGAAGCTTTCTTT	CASSELGDRTEAFF